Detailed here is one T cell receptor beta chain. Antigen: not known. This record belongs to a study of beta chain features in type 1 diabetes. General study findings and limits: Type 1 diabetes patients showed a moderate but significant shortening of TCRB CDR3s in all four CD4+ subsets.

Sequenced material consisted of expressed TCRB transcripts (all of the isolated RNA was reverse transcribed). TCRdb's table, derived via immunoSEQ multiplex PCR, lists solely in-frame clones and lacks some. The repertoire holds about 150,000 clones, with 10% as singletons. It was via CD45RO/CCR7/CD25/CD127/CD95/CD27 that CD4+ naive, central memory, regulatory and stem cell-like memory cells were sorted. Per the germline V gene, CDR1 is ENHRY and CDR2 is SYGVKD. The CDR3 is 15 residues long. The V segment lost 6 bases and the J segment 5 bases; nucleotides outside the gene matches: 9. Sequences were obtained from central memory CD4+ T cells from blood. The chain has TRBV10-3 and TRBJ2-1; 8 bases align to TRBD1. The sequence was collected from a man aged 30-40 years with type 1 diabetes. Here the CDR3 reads CAIRSTGATNNEQFF. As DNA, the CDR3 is TGTGCCATCAGGTCGACAGGGGCAACTAACAATGAGCAGTTCTTC.